Following are 20 T cell receptor beta chains from one sample sequenced in a study of blood T cell repertoires in COVID-19. TCRdb's table, derived via immunoSEQ multiplex PCR, lists solely in-frame clones and lacks some. The table has some 81,000 clones, around 91% seen once; the top ten hold approximately 0.98%. The specimen was peripheral blood. These receptors all stem from a woman in her 50s in a cohort sampled during active COVID-19.

The V gene is TRBV30, the J gene TRBJ2-7; D uncertain. Germline CDR1 is GTSNPN and CDR2 is SVGIG (reference sequence). Trimming took off 4 bases at V and 2 bases at J, with 9 bases between the two ends. The CDR3 contains 12 residues. The CDR3 coding sequence is TGTGCCTGGACGAAGCCGGCCTACGAGCAGTACTTC. This gives the protein CAWTKPAYEQYF.

This clone was counted a single time. The V gene is TRBV9, the J gene TRBJ2-5; 12 bases match TRBD2. CDR1 is SGDLS and CDR2 is YYNGEE in the germline V gene. V lost 0 bases, J lost 4 bases, and 7 bases stayed unmatched. The CDR3 is 17 amino acids. The CDR3 DNA reads TGTGCCAGCAGCGTAGCTGGATCGACTAGCGGGAGAGAGACCCAGTACTTC. It translates to CASSVAGSTSGRETQYF.

This sequence joins TRBV19 and TRBJ2-3; 7 positions match TRBD2. The length of the CDR3 is 17 residues. V lost 0 bases, J lost 0 bases, and 6 bases stayed unmatched. Germline CDR1 and CDR2: LNHDA and SQIVND (reference sequence). The CDR3 loop reads CASSIDRLAASTDTQYF. CDR3 sequence (DNA): TGTGCCAGTAGTATAGATCGGCTAGCGGCAAGCACAGATACGCAGTATTTT.

The chain joins TRBV28 to TRBJ2-1, with 10 bases fitting TRBD2. The CDR3 totals 15 residues. The V segment lost 7 bases and the J segment 6 bases; nucleotides outside the gene matches: 9. The germline V gene encodes CDR1 MDHEN and CDR2 SYDVKM. The CDR3 sequence: CASISTGLAFNEQFF. The DNA of the CDR3 is TGTGCCAGCATTAGTACGGGACTAGCGTTCAATGAGCAGTTCTTC.

V usage is TRBV19 and J usage is TRBJ2-7; 11 positions match TRBD2. The CDR3 runs 16 residues. Germline V gene sequence: CDR1 LNHDA, CDR2 SQIVND (reference sequence). The V and J ends lost 11 bases and 5 bases, in that order; junction bases with no gene match: 17. The CDR3 DNA sequence: TGTGCCTCGAGGGGAACTAGCGGGAGAAGAAGGGACGAGCAGTACTTC. Translated, it gives CASRGTSGRRRDEQYF.

This clone was seen only once. The chain carries TRBV6-5 and TRBJ2-3; no clear D gene. The CDR3 runs 12 residues. Germline V gene data show CDR1 as MNHEY and CDR2 as SVGAGI. V lost 8 bases to trimming and J lost 1 base, with 7 bases between them. The CDR3, as DNA: TGTGCCAGCGACGCGGGCACAGATACGCAGTATTTT. It translates to CASDAGTDTQYF.

This clone was recorded a few times. The CDR3: CASSTGGEWPYEQYF. CDR3 DNA sequence: TGCGCCAGCAGCACAGGGGGCGAGTGGCCCTACGAGCAGTACTTC. The V call is TRBV23-1, the J call TRBJ2-7; TRBD1 aligns across 9 bases. Being an ORF, TRBV23-1 has a function that is uncertain. V dropped 6 bases and J dropped 2; count of bases not matched to a gene: 8. This CDR3 spans 15 amino acids.

This chain joins TRBV28 and TRBJ2-1; TRBD2 agrees at 9 bases. Trimming took 5 bases from V and 2 from J; bases not matched to a gene: 10. The CDR3 totals 17 residues. Germline loops: CDR1 MDHEN, CDR2 SYDVKM. CDR3 protein: CASSLNHRLAAYNEQFF. The CDR3 nucleotides read TGTGCCAGCAGTCTAAATCACCGACTAGCGGCCTACAATGAGCAGTTCTTC.

The chain employs TRBV5-1 and TRBJ2-1; D is perhaps TRBD2 (7 bases). V lost 3 bases and J 3 bases, leaving 10 bases between the germline ends. This CDR3 is built from 14 residues. Per the germline V gene, CDR1 is SGHRS and CDR2 is YFSETQ. The CDR3 loop is CASSSGGRYNEQFF. For the CDR3, the DNA is TGCGCCAGCAGCTCCGGGGGGCGCTACAATGAGCAGTTCTTC.

The rearrangement links TRBV14 to TRBJ2-5; 7 nucleotides line up with TRBD2. Per the germline V gene, CDR1 is SGHDN and CDR2 is FVKESK. With V trimmed by 0 bases and J by 4 bases, 5 bases remained unmatched. This CDR3 spans 15 amino acids. The CDR3 sequence is CASSQDSGLLETQYF. CDR3 DNA sequence: TGTGCCAGCAGCCAAGATAGCGGGCTACTAGAGACCCAGTACTTC.

The V and J genes are TRBV7-3 and TRBJ1-1; 8 bases agree with TRBD1. The CDR3 extends over 14 amino acids. The trim removed 6 bases at V and 1 base at J, leaving 4 bases unmatched. The germline V gene has CDR1 SGHTA and CDR2 FQGTGA. This chain's CDR3 is CASSSGGANTEAFF. The CDR3 coding sequence is TGTGCCAGCAGTTCAGGGGGCGCGAACACTGAAGCTTTCTTT.

The CDR3 sequence: CASSAPLTSKAGELFF. The CDR3 DNA sequence: TGTGCCAGCAGTGCTCCCTTGACTAGCAAAGCCGGGGAGCTGTTTTTT. The rearrangement joins TRBV28 to TRBJ2-2; 7 bases fit TRBD2. The CDR3 sequence is 16 residues long. Germline V gene data show CDR1 as MDHEN and CDR2 as SYDVKM. V trimming: 5 bases; J trimming: 6 bases; junction bases outside the gene matches: 12. The whole variable domain, filled in from reference TRBV28 and TRBJ2-2, reads DVKVTQSSRYLVKRTGEKVFLECVQDMDHENMFWYRQDPGLGLRLIYFSYDVKMKEKGDIPEGYSVSREKKERFSLILESASTNQTSMYLCASSAPLTSKAGELFFGEGSRLTVL.

This clone was detected once. This rearrangement joins TRBV28 to TRBJ2-7; D not certain. Between the trimmed V and J ends, which lost 6 bases and 3 bases, there was a span of 15 bases. The germline V gene has CDR1 MDHEN and CDR2 SYDVKM. The CDR3 extends over 14 amino acids. DNA for the CDR3: TGTGCCAGCAGAGCTAGTATATGGATCTACGAGCAGTACTTC. It specifies CASRASIWIYEQYF.

The chain has TRBV7-3 and TRBJ2-3; D is unclear. The V gene's germline CDR1 is SGHTA and CDR2 FQGTGA. CDR3 length: 14 residues. V lost 4 bases and J 5 bases, leaving 13 bases between the germline ends. In DNA form, the CDR3 reads TGTGCCAGCAGCTCTATAGCTTCGGGAGATACGCAGTATTTT. Translated: CASSSIASGDTQYF.

V usage is TRBV19 and J usage is TRBJ2-3; TRBD1 agrees at 7 bases. V was pared by 3 bases and J by 0 bases, with 9 bases of the junction left unmatched. CDR1 is LNHDA, CDR2 SQIVND, per germline (reference sequence). The CDR3 covers 17 residues. The CDR3 reads CASSIHRDSGSTDTQYF. CDR3 sequence (DNA): TGTGCCAGTAGTATCCATAGGGACAGCGGAAGCACAGATACGCAGTATTTT. Together with reference TRBV19 and TRBJ2-3, the CDR3 gives the full variable domain: DGGITQSPKYLFRKEGQNVTLSCEQNLNHDAMYWYRQDPGQGLRLIYYSQIVNDFQKGDIAEGYSVSREKKESFPLTVTSAQKNPTAFYLCASSIHRDSGSTDTQYFGPGTRLTVL.

This clone was seen a few times. This chain joins TRBV5-1 and TRBJ2-7, with 10 nucleotides matching TRBD1. CDR1 and CDR2 (germline): SGHRS, YFSETQ. CDR3 length: 13 amino acids. Unmatched junction bases numbered 5, after V lost 5 bases and J lost 6 bases. The CDR3, as DNA: TGCGCCAGCAGGGGACAGGGGATAGGCGAGCAGTACTTC. Its translation is CASRGQGIGEQYF. Together with reference TRBV5-1 and TRBJ2-7, the CDR3 gives the full variable domain: KAGVTQTPRYLIKTRGQQVTLSCSPISGHRSVSWYQQTPGQGLQFLFEYFSETQRNKGNFPGRFSGRQFSNSRSEMNVSTLELGDSALYLCASRGQGIGEQYFGPGTRLTVT.

The chain recombines TRBV11-2 with TRBJ2-2; D not certain. The ends were cut back, 0 bases at V and 7 bases at J, with 9 bases in the middle. The CDR3 runs to 14 residues. Germline CDR1 and CDR2: SGHAT and FQNNGV. CDR3 DNA: TGTGCCAGCAGCTTAGATGCAGGTCTCGGGGAGCTGTTTTTT. As protein: CASSLDAGLGELFF.

The chain links TRBV28 to TRBJ1-2; D remains unclear. From germline, CDR1 is MDHEN and CDR2 SYDVKM. The CDR3 sequence is 15 residues long. Trimming left V 5 bases short and J 0 bases short, with 13 bases between. The CDR3 is CASSTPGLANYGYTF. The CDR3 coding sequence is TGTGCCAGCAGTACCCCCGGGTTAGCTAACTATGGCTACACCTTC.

This clone was detected once. The CDR3 here is CAISVRDRGETQYF. The CDR3 DNA reads as TGTGCCATCAGCGTCCGGGACAGGGGAGAGACCCAGTACTTC. V and J are TRBV10-3 and TRBJ2-5; 10 positions match TRBD1. This CDR3 has 14 residues. Germline trimming cut 6 bases from V and 4 bases from J; bases unmatched to any gene: 5. Germline V gene data show CDR1 as ENHRY and CDR2 as SYGVKD.

The chain carries TRBV7-2 and TRBJ1-5; TRBD1 matches 8 bases. Germline lookup yields CDR1 SGHTA and CDR2 FQGNSA. This CDR3 is 14 amino acids long. Germline trimming cut 5 bases from V and 6 bases from J; bases unmatched to any gene: 6. The CDR3 nucleotides read TGTGCCAGCAGCCTGACAGGGGACGGTCAGCCCCAGCATTTT. As protein: CASSLTGDGQPQHF.